Listed below are T cell receptor beta chains from one sample, sequenced in a study of cytomegalovirus exposure and HLA in healthy donors. The repertoire was sequenced with immunoSEQ multiplex PCR; TCRdb's copy has only in-frame clones and lacks some. The repertoire includes 100,000 to 150,000 clones, about two thirds of them detected once, and approximately 3.5% sits in the top ten. The sample was PBMCs. These receptors all stem from a man aged 30 to 45 in good health and CMV-seronegative. Both conserved end residues are part of each CDR3. The D gene is left open where the match is weak. The size field is filled for only some rows; it gives once, few, many or a size class.

d_call clone_size cdr3_length j_call v_call cdr3_aa cdr3_nt
. . 17 TRBJ1-4 TRBV4-1 CASSQDLSGGLNEKLFF TGCGCCAGCAGCCAAGATCTTAGCGGAGGTCTTAATGAAAAACTGTTTTTT
TRBD2 few 16 TRBJ2-3 TRBV5-6 CASSLAERGGTDTQYF TGTGCCAGCAGCTTGGCCGAGCGGGGGGGCACAGATACGCAGTATTTT
. . 10 TRBJ1-2 TRBV21-1 CAPREGGYTF TGTGCCCCGAGGGAAGGTGGCTACACCTTC
. . 10 TRBJ1-2 TRBV28 CAGGVYGYTF TGTGCCGGCGGGGTATATGGCTACACCTTC
. . 14 TRBJ2-5 TRBV27 CASSRGGGGETQYF TGTGCCAGCAGTCGTGGCGGGGGCGGGGAGACCCAGTACTTC
. . 15 TRBJ2-2 TRBV5-6 CASSLRGGEAGELFF TGTGCCAGCAGCTTGAGAGGGGGGGAGGCCGGGGAGCTGTTTTTT
. few 16 TRBJ1-5 TRBV6-1 CASSGRPPLQDQPQHF TGTGCCAGCAGTGGGAGACCACCTTTACAGGATCAGCCCCAGCATTTT
. . 11 TRBJ2-1 TRBV20-1 CSAQNRDEQFF TGCAGTGCTCAAAATCGGGATGAGCAGTTCTTC
. . 12 TRBJ1-1 TRBV6-1 CASVTGNTEAFF TGTGCCAGCGTAACCGGGAACACTGAAGCTTTCTTT
. . 11 TRBJ2-1 TRBV5-1 CASTEGNEQFF TGCGCCAGCACGGAGGGAAATGAGCAGTTCTTC
TRBD1 few 15 TRBJ1-1 TRBV2 CASSVGQTKNTEAFF TGTGCCAGCAGCGTGGGACAGACCAAGAACACTGAAGCTTTCTTT
. . 16 TRBJ2-2 TRBV5-1 CASSLSWGNPTGELFF TGCGCCAGCAGCTTGAGTTGGGGCAACCCCACCGGGGAGCTGTTTTTT
TRBD1 . 15 TRBJ1-1 TRBV30 CAWRPQGARNTEAFF TGTGCCTGGAGGCCCCAGGGGGCCCGCAACACTGAAGCTTTCTTT
. . 14 TRBJ1-2 TRBV6-1 CASSVGQGGYGYTF TGTGCCAGCAGTGTGGGCCAGGGCGGCTATGGCTACACCTTC
. few 13 TRBJ2-7 TRBV30 CAWSVSHGNEQYF TGTGCCTGGAGTGTATCTCACGGTAACGAGCAGTACTTC
TRBD1 . 14 TRBJ1-3 TRBV19 CASRRQGVGNTIYF TGTGCCAGTAGGCGACAGGGGGTCGGAAACACCATATATTTT
TRBD1 . 20 TRBJ2-6 TRBV10-2 CASSESPGQGARSGANVLTF TGCGCCAGCAGTGAGTCCCCGGGACAGGGGGCGCGGTCTGGGGCCAACGTCCTGACTTTC